The sequence of this T cell receptor (beta chain) was determined in a study of shared clonotypes between healthy human individuals. The authors divided CD4+ cells into CD45RA+ naive and CD45RA-negative memory subsets. About this clone: The antigen is undetermined.

Study results and caveats: Some naive CD4 clonotypes, roughly 5%, turned up in common across several donors. It was the non-shared clonotypes that had lower generation probabilities than clonotypes shared by all four donors.

Each replicate PCR on the sorted subsets used about 220 ng DNA (roughly 30,000 T cell genomes). Clones were sequenced by immunoSEQ multiplex PCR, and TCRdb holds only the in-frame ones, with some missing. The data show 2 million to 2.5 million clones, with approximately 94% seen just once and roughly 0.13% held by the top ten. The clonotype was recovered from a man between 18 and 35 years old in good health. Material: naive CD4+ T cells sorted from blood. Subset denoted: CD45RA+ positively selected.

CDR3: CASSPPVGGGGRSQYF. The CDR3 nucleotides read TGTGCCAGCTCACCGCCGGTTGGCGGGGGAGGCAGGTCCCAGTACTTC. V and J are TRBV18 and TRBJ2-5; 7 bases align to TRBD2. The CDR3 has 16 residues. The junction had 16 bases not matched to a gene; V was cut back by 3 bases and J by 9 bases. CDR1 is KGHSH and CDR2 is LQKENI in the germline V gene.